This paragraph reports one T cell receptor beta chain. The sample carries other DNA sequences with the same CDR3. Per the study methods: ImmunoSEQ output lacked quality scores and full-length reads, limiting matched filtering. The method was immunoSEQ multiplex PCR; TCRdb's version includes in-frame clones alone and lacks a portion of them. From that table come the V and J calls and clone size; the DNA was used to work out D and trimming. Of some 470,000 clones detected, 75% to 85% appear once; the ten largest clones hold 13%. The data were obtained in a study of shared clonotypes between healthy human individuals. Germline CDR1 and CDR2: MNHEY and SVGAGI. Trimming stripped 3 bases from V and 4 bases from J, with 10 bases between. There are 13 residues in the CDR3. Every contributor of samples was a Caucasian grown-up residing in Nashville, Tennessee.

Sequencing was carried out using PBMCs. The TCR originated in a woman aged 40 to 55 in good health. Some clones in this sample may be carry-over from other donors' samples. The rearrangement joins TRBV6-5 to TRBJ2-7; possible D gene TRBD2, 5 bases. The CDR3 loop is CASSYRDAYEQYF. CDR3 sequence (DNA): TGTGCCAGCAGTTATCGGGATGCTTACGAGCAGTACTTC.